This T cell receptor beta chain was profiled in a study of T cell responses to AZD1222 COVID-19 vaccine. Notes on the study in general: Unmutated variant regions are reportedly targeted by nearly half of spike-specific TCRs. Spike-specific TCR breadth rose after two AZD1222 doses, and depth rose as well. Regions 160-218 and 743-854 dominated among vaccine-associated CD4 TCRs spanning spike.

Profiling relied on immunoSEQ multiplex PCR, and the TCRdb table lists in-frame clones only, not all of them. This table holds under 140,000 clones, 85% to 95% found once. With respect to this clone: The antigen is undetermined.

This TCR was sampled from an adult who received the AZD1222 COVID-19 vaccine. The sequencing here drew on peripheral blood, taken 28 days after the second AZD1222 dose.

DNA for the CDR3: TGTGCCAGCATCGCTGGACTAGCGGGAAAGGCCGGGGAGCTGTTTTTT. It yields the protein CASIAGLAGKAGELFF. The genes are TRBV7-2 and TRBJ2-2, with 12 bases that match TRBD2. Trimming removed 7 bases from V and 6 bases from J; junction bases left unmatched: 9. Germline assignment: CDR1 SGHTA and CDR2 FQGNSA. The CDR3 consists of 16 residues.